This T cell receptor (beta chain) was recorded in a study of T cell responses to AZD1222 COVID-19 vaccine. Across the study: Whether given at about 4 or about 12 weeks, second doses were pooled.

The data were produced by immunoSEQ multiplex PCR, yet TCRdb's version contains in-frame clones alone and is incomplete. The table records 100,000 to 150,000 clones, 85% to 95% of them present only once. Study outcomes and limitations: There were vaccine-associated CD4 TCRs across spike, dominant at 160-218 and 743-854. Just six or seven AZD1222 recipients tested seropositive at baseline.

A word on this clone: Its antigen is unknown.

This specimen consisted of peripheral blood, obtained on day 0 of AZD1222 vaccination. This receptor was identified in an adult in good health.

The CDR3 region has the DNA TGCAGCGTTGAACCGGGGACATACCACACTGAAGCTTTCTTT. Protein: CSVEPGTYHTEAFF. The genes are TRBV29-1 and TRBJ1-1; TRBD1 might be the D (6 bases). Between the trimmed V and J ends, which lost 2 bases and 3 bases, there was a span of 13 bases. Germline V CDR1 and CDR2: SQVTM, ANQGSEA. CDR3 length: 14 amino acids.